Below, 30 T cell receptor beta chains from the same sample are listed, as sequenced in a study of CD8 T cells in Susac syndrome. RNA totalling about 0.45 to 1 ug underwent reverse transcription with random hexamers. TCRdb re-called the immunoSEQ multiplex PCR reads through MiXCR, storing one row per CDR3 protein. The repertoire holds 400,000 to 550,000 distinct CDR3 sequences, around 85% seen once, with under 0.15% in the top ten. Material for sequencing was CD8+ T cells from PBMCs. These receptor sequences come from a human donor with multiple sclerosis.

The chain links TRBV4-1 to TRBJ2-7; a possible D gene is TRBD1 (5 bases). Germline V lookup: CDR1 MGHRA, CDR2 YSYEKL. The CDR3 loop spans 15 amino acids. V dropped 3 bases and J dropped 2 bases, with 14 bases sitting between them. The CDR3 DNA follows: TGCGCCAGCAGCCATGAGACAGTTATGGCCTACGAGCAGTACTTC. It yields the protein CASSHETVMAYEQYF.

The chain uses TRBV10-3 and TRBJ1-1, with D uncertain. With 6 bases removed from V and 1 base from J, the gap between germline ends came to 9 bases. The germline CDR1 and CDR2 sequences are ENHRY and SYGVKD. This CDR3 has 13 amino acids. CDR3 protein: CAIRAGGNTEAFF. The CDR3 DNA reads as TGTGCCATCAGAGCGGGAGGGAACACTGAAGCTTTCTTT.

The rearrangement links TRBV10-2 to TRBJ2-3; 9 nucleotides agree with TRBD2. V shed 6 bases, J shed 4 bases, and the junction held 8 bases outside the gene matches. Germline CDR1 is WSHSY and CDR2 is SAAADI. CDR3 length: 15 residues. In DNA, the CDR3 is TGCGCCAGCAGCGATAGCGGGAGCCTGGCAGATACGCAGTATTTT. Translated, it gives CASSDSGSLADTQYF.

The CDR3 sequence is CASLVLGDYGYTF. The CDR3 coding sequence is TGTGCCAGCCTGGTATTGGGAGACTATGGCTACACCTTC. This chain uses TRBV7-9 with TRBJ1-2; D gene unclear. The germline V gene encodes CDR1 SEHNR and CDR2 FQNEAQ (reference sequence). This CDR3 region has 13 residues. With 8 bases removed from V and 3 bases from J, the gap between germline ends came to 13 bases.

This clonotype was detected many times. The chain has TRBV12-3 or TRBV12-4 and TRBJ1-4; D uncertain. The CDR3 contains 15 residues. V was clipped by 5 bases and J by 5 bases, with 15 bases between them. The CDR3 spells CASSPVGQMNEKLFF. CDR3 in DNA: TGTGCCAGCAGTCCTGTAGGGCAGATGAATGAAAAACTGTTTTTT.

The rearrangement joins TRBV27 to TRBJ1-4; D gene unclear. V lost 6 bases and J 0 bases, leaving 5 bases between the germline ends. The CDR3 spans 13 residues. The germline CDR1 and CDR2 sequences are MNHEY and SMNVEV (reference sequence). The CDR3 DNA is TGTGCCAGCAGCATAACAACTAATGAAAAACTGTTTTTT. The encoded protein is CASSITTNEKLFF.

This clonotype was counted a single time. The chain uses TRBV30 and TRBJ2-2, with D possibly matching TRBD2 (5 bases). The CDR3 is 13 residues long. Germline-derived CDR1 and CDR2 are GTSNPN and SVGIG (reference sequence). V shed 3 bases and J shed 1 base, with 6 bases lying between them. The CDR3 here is CAWSAGNTGELFF. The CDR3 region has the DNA TGTGCCTGGAGCGCGGGGAACACCGGGGAGCTGTTTTTT.

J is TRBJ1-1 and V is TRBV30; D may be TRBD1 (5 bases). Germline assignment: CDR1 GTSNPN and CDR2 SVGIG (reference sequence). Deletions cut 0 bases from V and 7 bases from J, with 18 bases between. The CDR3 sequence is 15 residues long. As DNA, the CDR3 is TGTGCCTGGAGTGTAAGTGGCAGGGAAAGGGATGAAGCTTTCTTT. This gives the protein CAWSVSGRERDEAFF. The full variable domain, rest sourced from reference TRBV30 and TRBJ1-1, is SQTIHQWPATLVQPVGSPLSLECTVEGTSNPNLYWYRQAAGRGLQLLFYSVGIGQISSEVPQNLSASRPQDRQFILSSKKLLLSDSGFYLCAWSVSGRERDEAFFGQGTRLTVV.

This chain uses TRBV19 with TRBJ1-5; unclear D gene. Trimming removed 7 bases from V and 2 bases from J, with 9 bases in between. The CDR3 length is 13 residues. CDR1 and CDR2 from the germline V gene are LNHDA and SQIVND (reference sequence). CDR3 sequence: CASNVIGNQPQHF. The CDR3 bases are TGTGCCAGTAACGTCATAGGCAATCAGCCCCAGCATTTT. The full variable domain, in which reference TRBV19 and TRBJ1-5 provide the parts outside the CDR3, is DGGITQSPKYLFRKEGQNVTLSCEQNLNHDAMYWYRQDPGQGLRLIYYSQIVNDFQKGDIAEGYSVSREKKESFPLTVTSAQKNPTAFYLCASNVIGNQPQHFGDGTRLSIL.

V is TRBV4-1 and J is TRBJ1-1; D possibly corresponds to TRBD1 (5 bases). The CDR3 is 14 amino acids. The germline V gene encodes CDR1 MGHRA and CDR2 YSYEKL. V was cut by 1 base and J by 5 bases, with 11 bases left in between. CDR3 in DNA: TGCGCCAGCAGCCAAGCAGGGTGGGCGACTGAAGCTTTCTTT. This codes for CASSQAGWATEAFF.

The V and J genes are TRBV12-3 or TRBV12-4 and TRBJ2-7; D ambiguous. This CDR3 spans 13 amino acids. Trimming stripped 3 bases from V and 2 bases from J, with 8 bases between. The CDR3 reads CASSFGWAYEQYF. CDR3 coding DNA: TGTGCCAGCAGTTTTGGGTGGGCCTACGAGCAGTACTTC.

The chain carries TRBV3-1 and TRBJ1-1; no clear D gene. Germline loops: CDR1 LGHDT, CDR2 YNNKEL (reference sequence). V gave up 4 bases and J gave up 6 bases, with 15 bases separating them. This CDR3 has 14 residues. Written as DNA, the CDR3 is TGTGCCAGCAGCCCCACTCACGAACTCGCTGAAGCTTTCTTT. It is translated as CASSPTHELAEAFF.

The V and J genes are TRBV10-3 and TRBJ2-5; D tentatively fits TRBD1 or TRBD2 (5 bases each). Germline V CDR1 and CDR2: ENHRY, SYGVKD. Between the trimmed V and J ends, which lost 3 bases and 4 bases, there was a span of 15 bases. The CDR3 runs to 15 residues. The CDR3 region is CAISDPTGAGETQYF. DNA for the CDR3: TGTGCCATCAGTGACCCTACCGGGGCAGGAGAGACCCAGTACTTC.

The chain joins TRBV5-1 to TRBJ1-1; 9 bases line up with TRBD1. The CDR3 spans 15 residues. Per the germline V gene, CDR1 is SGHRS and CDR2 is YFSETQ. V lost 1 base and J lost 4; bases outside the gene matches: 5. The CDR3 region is CASSLPLTGGTEAFF. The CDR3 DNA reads TGCGCCAGCAGCTTGCCCTTGACAGGGGGCACTGAAGCTTTCTTT.

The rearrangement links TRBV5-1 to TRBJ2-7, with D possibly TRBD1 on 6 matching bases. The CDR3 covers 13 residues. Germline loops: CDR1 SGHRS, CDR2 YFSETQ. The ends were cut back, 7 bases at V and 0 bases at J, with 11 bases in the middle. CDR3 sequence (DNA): TGCGCCAGCCAGGGGTGGGACTCCTACGAGCAGTACTTC. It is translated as CASQGWDSYEQYF.

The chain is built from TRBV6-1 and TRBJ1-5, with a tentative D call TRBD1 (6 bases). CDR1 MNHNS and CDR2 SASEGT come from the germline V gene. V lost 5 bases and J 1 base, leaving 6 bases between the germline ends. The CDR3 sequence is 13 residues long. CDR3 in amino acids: CASSTGSNQPQHF. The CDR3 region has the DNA TGTGCCAGCAGTACAGGGAGCAATCAGCCCCAGCATTTT.

CDR3 in DNA: TGTGCCTGGAATTCGGAGGATTCCACCGGGGAGCTGTTTTTT. Translating gives CAWNSEDSTGELFF. The J gene is TRBJ2-2, the V gene TRBV30; D may be TRBD2 (5 bases). The CDR3 is 14 residues long. The germline CDR1 and CDR2 sequences are GTSNPN and SVGIG (reference sequence). The ends were cut back, 4 bases at V and 4 bases at J, with 13 bases in the middle.

CDR3 region: CASSLGGLVDEQYF. CDR3 in DNA: TGTGCCAGCAGTTTAGGGGGACTAGTAGACGAGCAGTACTTC. The chain links TRBV28 to TRBJ2-7, with 8 positions matching TRBD2. Per the germline V gene, CDR1 is MDHEN and CDR2 is SYDVKM. The length of the CDR3 is 14 residues. V lost 2 bases, J lost 5 bases, and 5 bases stayed unmatched.

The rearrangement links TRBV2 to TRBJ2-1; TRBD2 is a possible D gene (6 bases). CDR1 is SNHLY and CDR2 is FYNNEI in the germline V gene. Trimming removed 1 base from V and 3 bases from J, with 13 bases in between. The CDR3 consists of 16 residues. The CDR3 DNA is TGTGCCAGCAGTGAAGAGGGGCGGGGATACTACAATGAGCAGTTCTTC. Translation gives CASSEEGRGYYNEQFF.

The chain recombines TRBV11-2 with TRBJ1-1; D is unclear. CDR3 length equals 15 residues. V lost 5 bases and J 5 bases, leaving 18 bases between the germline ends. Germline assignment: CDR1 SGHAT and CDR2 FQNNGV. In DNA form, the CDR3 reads TGTGCCAGCAGCGCCTACAAGGCCCCCATGACTGAAGCTTTCTTT. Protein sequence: CASSAYKAPMTEAFF. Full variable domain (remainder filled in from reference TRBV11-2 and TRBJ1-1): EAGVAQSPRYKIIEKRQSVAFWCNPISGHATLYWYQQILGQGPKLLIQFQNNGVVDDSQLPKDRFSAERLKGVDSTLKIQPAKLEDSAVYLCASSAYKAPMTEAFFGQGTRLTVV.

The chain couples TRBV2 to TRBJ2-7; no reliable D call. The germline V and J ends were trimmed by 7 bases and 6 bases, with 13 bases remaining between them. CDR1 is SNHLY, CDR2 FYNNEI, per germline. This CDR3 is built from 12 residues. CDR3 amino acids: CASINGSPEQYF. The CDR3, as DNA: TGTGCCAGCATTAACGGCAGCCCCGAGCAGTACTTC.

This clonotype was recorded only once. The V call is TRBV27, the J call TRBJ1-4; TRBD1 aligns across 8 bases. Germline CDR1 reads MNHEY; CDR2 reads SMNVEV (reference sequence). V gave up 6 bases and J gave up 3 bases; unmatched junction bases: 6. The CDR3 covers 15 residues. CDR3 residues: CASSTWTGSNEKLFF. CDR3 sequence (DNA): TGTGCCAGCAGCACGTGGACAGGGTCTAATGAAAAACTGTTTTTT.

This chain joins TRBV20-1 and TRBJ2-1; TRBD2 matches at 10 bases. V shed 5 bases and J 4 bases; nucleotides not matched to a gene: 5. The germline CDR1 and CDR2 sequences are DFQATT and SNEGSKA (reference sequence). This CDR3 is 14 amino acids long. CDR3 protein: CSAHGLADYNEQFF. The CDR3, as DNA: TGCAGTGCTCATGGACTAGCGGATTACAATGAGCAGTTCTTC.

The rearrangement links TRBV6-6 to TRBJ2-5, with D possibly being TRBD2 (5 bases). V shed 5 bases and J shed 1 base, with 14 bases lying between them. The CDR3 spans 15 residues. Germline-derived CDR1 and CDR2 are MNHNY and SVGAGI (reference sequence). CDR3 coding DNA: TGTGCCAGCAGTCCCTCTCGGCTAGCCCAAGAGACCCAGTACTTC. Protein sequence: CASSPSRLAQETQYF.

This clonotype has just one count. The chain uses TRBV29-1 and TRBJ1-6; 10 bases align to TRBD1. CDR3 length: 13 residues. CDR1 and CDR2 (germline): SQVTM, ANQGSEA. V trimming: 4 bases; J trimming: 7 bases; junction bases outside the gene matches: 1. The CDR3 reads CSVADRGNSPLHF. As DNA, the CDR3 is TGCAGCGTTGCGGACAGGGGGAATTCACCCCTCCACTTT.

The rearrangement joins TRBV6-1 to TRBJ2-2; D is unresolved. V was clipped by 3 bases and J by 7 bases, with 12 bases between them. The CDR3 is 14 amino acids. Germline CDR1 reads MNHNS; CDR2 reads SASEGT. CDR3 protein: CASSDRRLRGELFF. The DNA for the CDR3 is TGTGCCAGCAGTGATAGGCGTCTACGCGGGGAGCTGTTTTTT.

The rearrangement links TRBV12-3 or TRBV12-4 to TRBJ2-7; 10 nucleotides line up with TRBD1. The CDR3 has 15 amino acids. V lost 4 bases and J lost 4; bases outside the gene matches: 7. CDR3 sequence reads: CASSSPGTGDYEQYF. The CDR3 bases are TGTGCCAGCAGTTCCCCCGGGACAGGGGATTACGAGCAGTACTTC.

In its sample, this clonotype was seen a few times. The CDR3 loop reads CASRLAGGNTGELFF. CDR3 coding DNA: TGTGCCAGCAGGCTAGCGGGGGGAAACACCGGGGAGCTGTTTTTT. The chain combines TRBV7-7 with TRBJ2-2, with 11 positions matching TRBD2. The V and J ends lost 6 bases and 2 bases, in that order; junction bases with no gene match: 2. In germline, CDR1 is SSHAT, CDR2 FNYEAQ (reference sequence). The CDR3 has 15 amino acids.

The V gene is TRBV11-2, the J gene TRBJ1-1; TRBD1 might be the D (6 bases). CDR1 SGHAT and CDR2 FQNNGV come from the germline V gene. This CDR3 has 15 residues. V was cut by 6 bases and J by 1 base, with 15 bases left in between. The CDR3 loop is CASRFWDTENTEAFF. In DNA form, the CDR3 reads TGTGCCAGCAGGTTCTGGGACACAGAGAACACTGAAGCTTTCTTT.

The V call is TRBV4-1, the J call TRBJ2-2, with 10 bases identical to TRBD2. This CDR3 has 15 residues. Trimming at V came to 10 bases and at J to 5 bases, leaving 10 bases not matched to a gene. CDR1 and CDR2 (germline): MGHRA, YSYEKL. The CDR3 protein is CATQDLAGETGELFF. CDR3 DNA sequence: TGCGCCACCCAAGACCTAGCGGGAGAGACCGGGGAGCTGTTTTTT.